This TCR beta chain is drawn from a study of cytomegalovirus exposure and HLA in healthy donors. Notes on the study in general: Rare sequences made up most TCRs, while some public TCRs were found in many donors. As was reported, the HLA-A and HLA-B alleles of most subjects were accurately predicted from TCR beta sequences. For presence/absence analyses, sequencing depth was assumed to be roughly uniform across donors. Several of the most significant clusters appeared, in a later analysis, to be linked to common viral pathogens.

About this clone itself: The target antigen is unknown.

The CDR3 extends over 15 amino acids. The V gene lost 6 bases and the J gene lost 2 bases, with 11 bases spanning the gap. From germline, CDR1 is SNHLY and CDR2 FYNNEI. The PCR employed 60 Vbeta primers together with 13 Jbeta primers. Profiling relied on immunoSEQ multiplex PCR, and the TCRdb table lists in-frame clones only, not all of them. The data show under 150,000 clones, about 77% seen once. Sequencing was performed on PBMCs. The TCR comes from a woman aged 40 to 50 in good health and CMV-seronegative. The chain links TRBV2 to TRBJ1-6; D is possibly TRBD1 (5 bases). This CDR3 is CASRLGVTYNSPLHF. The CDR3 DNA reads as TGTGCCAGCAGGTTAGGGGTCACCTATAATTCACCCCTCCACTTT.